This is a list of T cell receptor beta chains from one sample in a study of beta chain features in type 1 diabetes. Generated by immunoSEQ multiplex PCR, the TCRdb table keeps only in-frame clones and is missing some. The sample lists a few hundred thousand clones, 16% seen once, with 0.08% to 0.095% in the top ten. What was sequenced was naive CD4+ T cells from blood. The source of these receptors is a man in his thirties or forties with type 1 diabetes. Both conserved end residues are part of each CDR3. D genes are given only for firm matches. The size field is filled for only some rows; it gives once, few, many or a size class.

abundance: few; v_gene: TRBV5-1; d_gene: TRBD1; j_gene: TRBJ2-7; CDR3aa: CASSWTMLGQADSYEQYF; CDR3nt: TGCGCCAGCAGCTGGACAATGCTGGGACAGGCGGACAGCTACGAGCAGTACTTC
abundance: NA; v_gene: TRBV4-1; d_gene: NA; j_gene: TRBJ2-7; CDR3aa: CASSRRTDSYEQYF; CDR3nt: TGCGCCAGCAGCCGCCGGACAGATTCCTACGAGCAGTACTTC
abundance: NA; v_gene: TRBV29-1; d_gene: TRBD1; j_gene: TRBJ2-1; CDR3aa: CSTTSNRGRGNEQFF; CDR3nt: TGCAGCACGACGTCCAACAGGGGAAGAGGCAATGAGCAGTTCTTC
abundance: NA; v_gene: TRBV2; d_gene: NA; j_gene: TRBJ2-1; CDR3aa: CAKNEQFF; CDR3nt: TGTGCCAAGAATGAGCAGTTCTTC
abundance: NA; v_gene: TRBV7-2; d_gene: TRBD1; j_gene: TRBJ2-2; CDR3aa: CASRGQGNTGELFF; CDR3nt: TGTGCCAGCAGGGGACAGGGAAACACCGGGGAGCTGTTTTTT
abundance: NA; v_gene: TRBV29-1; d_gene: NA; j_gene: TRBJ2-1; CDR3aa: CSVSYNEQFF; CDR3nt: TGCAGCGTCTCTTACAATGAGCAGTTCTTC
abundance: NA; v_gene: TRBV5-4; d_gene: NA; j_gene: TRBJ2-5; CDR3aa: CASSLAREKQETQYF; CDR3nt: TGTGCCAGCAGCTTGGCCAGGGAAAAGCAAGAGACCCAGTACTTC
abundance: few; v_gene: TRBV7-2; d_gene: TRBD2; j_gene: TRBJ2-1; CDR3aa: CASSLGGLAGDSEQFF; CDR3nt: TGTGCCAGCAGCTTAGGAGGCCTAGCGGGAGACAGTGAGCAGTTCTTC
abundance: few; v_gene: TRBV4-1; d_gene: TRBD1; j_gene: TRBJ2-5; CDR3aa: CASSQPEGQGGWETQYF; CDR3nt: TGCGCCAGCAGCCAGCCCGAAGGACAGGGAGGATGGGAGACCCAGTACTTC
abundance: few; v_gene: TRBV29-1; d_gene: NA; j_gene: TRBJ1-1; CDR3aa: CSVPLGGDTEAFF; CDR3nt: TGCAGCGTCCCCCTCGGAGGGGACACTGAAGCTTTCTTT
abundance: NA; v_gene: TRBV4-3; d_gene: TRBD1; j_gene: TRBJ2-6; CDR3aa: CASSQDHGQGAGANVLTF; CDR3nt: TGCGCCAGCAGCCAAGACCACGGACAGGGGGCTGGGGCCAACGTCCTGACTTTC
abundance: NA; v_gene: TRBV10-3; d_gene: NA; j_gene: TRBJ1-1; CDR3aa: CAITEGPTNTEAFF; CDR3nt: TGTGCCATCACCGAGGGACCGACGAACACTGAAGCTTTCTTT
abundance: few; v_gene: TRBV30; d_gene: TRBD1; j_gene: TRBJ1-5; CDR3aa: CAYTDRGSNQPQHF; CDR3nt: TGTGCCTATACGGACAGGGGAAGCAATCAGCCCCAGCATTTT
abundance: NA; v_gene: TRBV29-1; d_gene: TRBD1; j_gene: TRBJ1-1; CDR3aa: CSVEGRTGNTEAFF; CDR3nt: TGCAGCGTTGAAGGAAGGACAGGGAACACTGAAGCTTTCTTT
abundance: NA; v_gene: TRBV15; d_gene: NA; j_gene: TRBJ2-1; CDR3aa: CATSRGRIADNEQFF; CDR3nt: TGTGCCACCAGCAGAGGCAGAATAGCTGACAATGAGCAGTTCTTC
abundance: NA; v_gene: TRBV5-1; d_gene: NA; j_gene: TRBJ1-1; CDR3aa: CASSLVAGMNTEAFF; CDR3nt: TGCGCCAGCAGCTTGGTGGCCGGCATGAACACTGAAGCTTTCTTT
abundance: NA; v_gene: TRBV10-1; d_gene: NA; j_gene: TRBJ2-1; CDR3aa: CASSVTRSNEQFF; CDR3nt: TGCGCCAGCAGTGTCACTAGAAGCAATGAGCAGTTCTTC
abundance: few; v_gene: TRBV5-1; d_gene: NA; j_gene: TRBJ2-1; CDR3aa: CASSFLGGSSYNEQFF; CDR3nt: TGCGCCAGCAGCTTCCTCGGCGGAAGCTCCTACAATGAGCAGTTCTTC
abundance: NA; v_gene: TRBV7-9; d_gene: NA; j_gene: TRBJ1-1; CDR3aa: CASSLGSVMNTEAFF; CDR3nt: TGTGCCAGCAGCTTAGGGAGTGTCATGAACACTGAAGCTTTCTTT
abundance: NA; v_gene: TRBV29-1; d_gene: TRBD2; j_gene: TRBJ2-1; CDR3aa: CSVRGFSGRTYDSYNEQFF; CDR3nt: TGCAGCGTTCGGGGGTTTAGCGGGAGGACCTATGACTCCTACAATGAGCAGTTCTTC
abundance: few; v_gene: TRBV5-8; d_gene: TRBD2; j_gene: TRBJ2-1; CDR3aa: CASSLSGKDEQFF; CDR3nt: TGTGCCAGCAGCCTTAGCGGGAAGGATGAGCAGTTCTTC
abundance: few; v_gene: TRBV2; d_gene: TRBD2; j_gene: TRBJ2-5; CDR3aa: CASSSGSETQYF; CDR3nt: TGTGCCAGCTCTAGCGGGAGCGAGACCCAGTACTTC
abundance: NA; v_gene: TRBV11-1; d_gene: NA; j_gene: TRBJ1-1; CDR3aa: CASSFSENTEAFF; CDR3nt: TGTGCCAGCAGCTTCTCGGAGAACACTGAAGCTTTCTTT
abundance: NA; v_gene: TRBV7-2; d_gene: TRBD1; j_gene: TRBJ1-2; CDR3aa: CASSLGTGGKNYGYTF; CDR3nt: TGTGCCAGCAGCTTAGGTACAGGGGGAAAGAACTATGGCTACACCTTC
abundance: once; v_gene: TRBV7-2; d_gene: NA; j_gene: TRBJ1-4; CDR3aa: CASSLKREEKLFF; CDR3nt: TGTGCCAGCAGCTTAAAGAGAGAGGAAAAACTGTTTTTT
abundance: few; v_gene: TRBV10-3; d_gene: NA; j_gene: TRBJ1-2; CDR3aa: CAISAQDYGYTF; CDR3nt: TGTGCCATCAGTGCACAGGACTATGGCTACACCTTC
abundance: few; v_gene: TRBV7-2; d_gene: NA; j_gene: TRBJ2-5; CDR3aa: CASSLVQTQYF; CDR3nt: TGTGCCAGCAGCTTAGTGCAGACCCAGTACTTC
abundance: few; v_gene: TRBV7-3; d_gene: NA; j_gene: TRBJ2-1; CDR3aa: CASSLTSYNEQFF; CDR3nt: TGTGCCAGCAGCTTAACATCCTACAATGAGCAGTTCTTC
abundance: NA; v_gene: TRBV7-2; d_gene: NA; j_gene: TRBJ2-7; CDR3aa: CASSYTSEGTYEQYF; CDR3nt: TGTGCCAGCAGCTACACTAGTGAAGGAACCTACGAGCAGTACTTC
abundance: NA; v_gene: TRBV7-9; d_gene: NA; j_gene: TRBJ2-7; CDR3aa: CASSYAGRSSYEQYF; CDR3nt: TGTGCCAGCAGCTACGCGGGGCGGAGCTCCTACGAGCAGTACTTC
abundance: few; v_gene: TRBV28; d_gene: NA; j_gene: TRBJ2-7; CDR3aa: CASSLLGGSTYEQYF; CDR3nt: TGTGCCAGCAGTTTGCTCGGGGGCTCAACCTACGAGCAGTACTTC
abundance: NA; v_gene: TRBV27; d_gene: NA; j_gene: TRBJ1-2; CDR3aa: CASSAGTPYGYTF; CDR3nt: TGTGCCAGCAGCGCTGGGACACCTTATGGCTACACCTTC
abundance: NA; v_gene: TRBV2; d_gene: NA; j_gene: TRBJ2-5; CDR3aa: CASREETQYF; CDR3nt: TGTGCCAGCAGGGAAGAGACCCAGTACTTC
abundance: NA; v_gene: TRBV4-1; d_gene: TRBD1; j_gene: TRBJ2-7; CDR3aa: CASSFRDREYEQYF; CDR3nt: TGCGCCAGCAGCTTCCGGGACAGGGAATACGAGCAGTACTTC
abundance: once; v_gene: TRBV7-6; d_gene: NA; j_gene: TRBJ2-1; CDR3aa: CASSPVRADEQFF; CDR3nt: TGTGCCAGCAGCCCCGTGAGGGCCGATGAGCAGTTCTTC
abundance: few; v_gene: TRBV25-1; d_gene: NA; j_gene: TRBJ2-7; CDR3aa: CASSDPRTSYEQYF; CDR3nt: TGTGCCAGCAGTGACCCCCGGACCTCCTACGAGCAGTACTTC
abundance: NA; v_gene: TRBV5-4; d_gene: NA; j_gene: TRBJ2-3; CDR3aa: CASSPTGSGTDTQYF; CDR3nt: TGTGCCAGCAGCCCGACGGGTAGCGGCACAGATACGCAGTATTTT
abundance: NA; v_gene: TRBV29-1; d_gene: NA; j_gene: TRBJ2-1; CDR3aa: CSVGSGNEQFF; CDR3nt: TGCAGCGTTGGTTCGGGAAATGAGCAGTTCTTC
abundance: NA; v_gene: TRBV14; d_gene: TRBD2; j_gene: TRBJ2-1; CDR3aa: CASSQPGLADNEQFF; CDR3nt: TGTGCCAGCAGCCAACCGGGACTAGCGGACAATGAGCAGTTCTTC
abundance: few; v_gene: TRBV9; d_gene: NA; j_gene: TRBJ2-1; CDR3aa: CASSPGTPLDNEQFF; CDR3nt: TGTGCCAGCAGCCCCGGGACTCCCCTTGACAATGAGCAGTTCTTC
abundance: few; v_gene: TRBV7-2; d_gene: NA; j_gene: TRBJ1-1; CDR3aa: CASSPQANTEAFF; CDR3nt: TGTGCCAGCAGCCCCCAGGCGAACACTGAAGCTTTCTTT
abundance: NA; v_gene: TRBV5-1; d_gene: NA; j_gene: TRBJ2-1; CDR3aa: CASSVLALERGEQFF; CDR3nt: TGCGCCAGCAGCGTCCTAGCATTGGAGAGAGGTGAGCAGTTCTTC
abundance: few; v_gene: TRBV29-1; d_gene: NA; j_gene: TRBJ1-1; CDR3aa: CSVEDLSTEAFF; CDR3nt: TGCAGCGTTGAAGATCTGAGCACTGAAGCTTTCTTT
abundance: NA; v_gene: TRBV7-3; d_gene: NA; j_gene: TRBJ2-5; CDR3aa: CASSLRQGNYETQYF; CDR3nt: TGTGCCAGCAGCTTAAGGCAGGGCAATTATGAGACCCAGTACTTC
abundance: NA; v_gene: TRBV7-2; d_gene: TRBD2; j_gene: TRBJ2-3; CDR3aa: CASSLAPLTSGRAGDTQYF; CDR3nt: TGTGCCAGCAGCTTAGCTCCTTTGACTAGCGGGAGGGCCGGGGATACGCAGTATTTT
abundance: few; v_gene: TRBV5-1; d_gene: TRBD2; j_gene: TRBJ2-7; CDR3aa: CASSFLSGSYEQYF; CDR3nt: TGCGCCAGCAGCTTTCTAAGCGGGAGTTACGAGCAGTACTTC
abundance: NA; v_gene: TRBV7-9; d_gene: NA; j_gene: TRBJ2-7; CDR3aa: CASSRDLLYEQYF; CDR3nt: TGTGCCAGCAGCCGTGACCTACTCTACGAGCAGTACTTC
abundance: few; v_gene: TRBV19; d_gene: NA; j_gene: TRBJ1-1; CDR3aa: CASSIVETPGKNTEAFF; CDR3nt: TGTGCCAGTAGTATAGTTGAGACACCCGGAAAGAACACTGAAGCTTTCTTT
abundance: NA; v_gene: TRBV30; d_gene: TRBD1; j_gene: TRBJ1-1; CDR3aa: CAWGRGLGTEAFF; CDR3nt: TGTGCCTGGGGCAGGGGGCTGGGCACTGAAGCTTTCTTT
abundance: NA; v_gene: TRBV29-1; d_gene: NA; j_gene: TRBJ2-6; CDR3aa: CSVPYSSGANVLTF; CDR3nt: TGCAGCGTGCCCTACAGCTCTGGGGCCAACGTCCTGACTTTC